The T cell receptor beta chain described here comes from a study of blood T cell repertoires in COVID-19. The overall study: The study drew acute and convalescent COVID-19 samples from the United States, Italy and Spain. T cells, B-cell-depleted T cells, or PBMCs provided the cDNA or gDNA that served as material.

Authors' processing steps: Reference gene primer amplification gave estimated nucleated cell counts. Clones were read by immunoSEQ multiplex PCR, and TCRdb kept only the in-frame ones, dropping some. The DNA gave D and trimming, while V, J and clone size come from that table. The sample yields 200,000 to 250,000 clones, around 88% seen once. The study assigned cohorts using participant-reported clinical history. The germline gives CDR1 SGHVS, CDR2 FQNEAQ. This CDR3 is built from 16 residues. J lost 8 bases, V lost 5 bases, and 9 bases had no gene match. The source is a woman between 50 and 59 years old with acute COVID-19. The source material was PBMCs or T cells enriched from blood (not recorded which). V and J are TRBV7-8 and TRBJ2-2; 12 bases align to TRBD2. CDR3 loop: CASSVQGLAGVGELFF. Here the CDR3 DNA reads TGTGCCAGCAGCGTGCAGGGACTAGCGGGTGTTGGGGAGCTGTTTTTT.